This passage covers 20 T cell receptor beta chains from one sample sequenced in a study of T cell changes during pregnancy in multiple sclerosis. The repertoire was sequenced with immunoSEQ multiplex PCR; TCRdb's copy has only in-frame clones and lacks some. This table has 55,000 to 80,000 clones, around 90% appearing once. The sample was peripheral blood, taken after pregnancy. The receptors were gathered from a female donor in good health, enrolled as a control in a pregnancy study.

This chain joins TRBV4-3 and TRBJ2-2; TRBD1 is a possible D gene (5 bases). This CDR3 is built from 16 residues. Trimming left V 0 bases short and J 3 bases short, with 11 bases between. Per the germline V gene, CDR1 is LGHNA and CDR2 is YSLEER. The CDR3 DNA reads TGCGCCAGCAGCCAAGACCGGACACGAGACACCGGGGAGCTGTTTTTT. As protein: CASSQDRTRDTGELFF.

The chain couples TRBV29-1 to TRBJ2-3; TRBD2 agrees at 12 bases. The J segment lost 5 bases and the V segment lost 6 bases, leaving 9 bases of the junction unmatched. The CDR3 sequence is 15 residues long. The V gene's germline CDR1 is SQVTM and CDR2 ANQGSEA. CDR3: CSVPGLAGTQDTQYF. Written as DNA, the CDR3 is TGCAGCGTACCCGGACTAGCGGGGACACAAGATACGCAGTATTTT.

The chain carries TRBV5-4 and TRBJ2-7, with TRBD2 matching over 9 bases. This CDR3 has 16 residues. Germline V gene sequence: CDR1 SGHNT, CDR2 YYREEE (reference sequence). Germline trimming cut 0 bases from V and 4 bases from J; bases unmatched to any gene: 8. CDR3 nucleotides: TGTGCCAGCAGCTTGGCCGGGGCGGGAGGGTTTTACGAGCAGTACTTC. Amino acids: CASSLAGAGGFYEQYF.

The V and J genes are TRBV7-2 and TRBJ2-5; D is possibly TRBD2 (5 bases). The CDR3 consists of 13 residues. Trimming left V 5 bases short and J 3 bases short, with 10 bases between. Per germline, CDR1 SGHTA and CDR2 FQGNSA. CDR3 protein: CASSPGIEETQYF. The CDR3 DNA reads as TGTGCCAGCAGCCCCGGGATCGAAGAGACCCAGTACTTC.

J is TRBJ2-3 and V is TRBV18; possible D gene TRBD1, 5 bases. This CDR3 has 16 amino acids. Deletions cut 2 bases from V and 4 bases from J, with 16 bases between. CDR1 KGHSH and CDR2 LQKENI come from the germline V gene. CDR3 DNA: TGTGCCAGCTCACCAGGAAGGGGCCCGGGCGCAGATACGCAGTATTTT. Translated, it gives CASSPGRGPGADTQYF.

The chain recombines TRBV6-1 with TRBJ2-7; no definite D call. CDR3 length: 11 residues. Germline-derived CDR1 and CDR2 are MNHNS and SASEGT. The ends were cut back, 6 bases at V and 6 bases at J, with 9 bases in the middle. The CDR3 is CASSFISEQYF. The CDR3 DNA sequence: TGTGCCAGCAGCTTCATCAGCGAGCAGTACTTC.

This chain links TRBV5-4 with TRBJ1-4, with 9 bases that match TRBD1. Germline trimming cut 3 bases from V and 6 bases from J; bases unmatched to any gene: 6. Germline CDR1 and CDR2: SGHNT and YYREEE (reference sequence). This CDR3 contains 15 residues. CDR3 sequence reads: CASSSDRGGDEKLFF. The CDR3 nucleotides are TGTGCCAGCAGCTCCGACAGGGGGGGAGATGAAAAACTGTTTTTT. Combining the CDR3 with reference TRBV5-4 and TRBJ1-4 gives the whole variable domain ETGVTQSPTHLIKTRGQQVTLRCSSQSGHNTVSWYQQALGQGPQFIFQYYREEENGRGNFPPRFSGLQFPNYSSELNVNALELDDSALYLCASSSDRGGDEKLFFGSGTQLSVL.

The V call is TRBV10-3, the J call TRBJ2-2; 9 bases agree with TRBD2. CDR3 length: 18 amino acids. Trimming cost V 0 bases and J 0 bases; bases outside gene matches: 5. Germline CDR1 is ENHRY and CDR2 is SYGVKD. CDR3 bases: TGTGCCATCAGTGAGTCGTTATCTAGCGGGACGAACACCGGGGAGCTGTTTTTT. Protein product: CAISESLSSGTNTGELFF.

The V and J genes are TRBV27 and TRBJ1-4, with TRBD1 matching over 10 bases. With V trimmed by 0 bases and J by 8 bases, 3 bases remained unmatched. The CDR3 extends over 15 amino acids. Germline CDR1 and CDR2: MNHEY and SMNVEV (reference sequence). DNA of the CDR3: TGTGCCAGCAGTTTATCGGGACAGGGGTGGGAAAAACTGTTTTTT. This translates into CASSLSGQGWEKLFF.

This clone was seen a single time. This chain connects TRBV5-4 to TRBJ2-7; D perhaps matches TRBD1 (6 bases). This CDR3 has 14 residues. Germline V gives CDR1 SGHNT, CDR2 YYREEE (reference sequence). Trimming removed 4 bases from V and 2 bases from J, with 13 bases in between. CDR3 loop: CASSIQGRPYEQYF. The CDR3 DNA reads as TGTGCCAGCAGCATACAGGGCCGTCCCTACGAGCAGTACTTC.

The V and J genes are TRBV6-6 and TRBJ1-1; 7 nucleotides line up with TRBD1. Unmatched junction bases numbered 4, after V lost 6 bases and J lost 6 bases. Germline V gene data show CDR1 as MNHNY and CDR2 as SVGAGI (reference sequence). The CDR3 sequence is 12 residues long. The CDR3: CASSSGQPEAFF. CDR3 DNA sequence: TGTGCCAGCAGCTCGGGACAGCCTGAAGCTTTCTTT.

The CDR3 DNA reads as TGTGCCAGCAGCTTAGGACTTGGCAATGAGCAGTTCTTC. This encodes CASSLGLGNEQFF. V usage is TRBV7-4 and J usage is TRBJ2-1; D is uncertain. The CDR3 runs 13 residues. V lost 1 base and J 6 bases, leaving 7 bases between the germline ends. Germline CDR1 is SGHVT and CDR2 is SQSDAQ.

The rearrangement links TRBV7-2 to TRBJ1-2, with D unresolved. The CDR3 is 11 amino acids. Germline V gene data show CDR1 as SGHTA and CDR2 as FQGNSA. Deletions cut 4 bases from V and 4 bases from J, with 4 bases between. CDR3 region: CASSSGYGYTF. CDR3 sequence (DNA): TGTGCCAGCAGCTCGGGCTATGGCTACACCTTC.

The CDR3 here is CASTSPHGTGGTEAFF. Here the CDR3 DNA reads TGTGCCAGCACCTCCCCCCACGGGACAGGGGGGACTGAAGCTTTCTTT. This chain links TRBV6-6 with TRBJ1-1; 11 bases map to TRBD1. This CDR3 contains 16 residues. In germline, CDR1 is MNHNY, CDR2 SVGAGI (reference sequence). V lost 7 bases and J lost 5; bases outside the gene matches: 12.

The chain has TRBV7-2 and TRBJ2-1; 11 bases are shared with TRBD2. J was trimmed by 10 bases and V by 4 bases; bases with no gene match: 3. Germline loops: CDR1 SGHTA, CDR2 FQGNSA. The CDR3 has 13 amino acids. CDR3 coding DNA: TGTGCCAGCAGCTCAATAGCGGGGGGGGAGCAGTTCTTC. Amino acids: CASSSIAGGEQFF.

The chain uses TRBV7-2 and TRBJ2-5; TRBD1 matches at 7 bases. The junction had 5 bases not matched to a gene; V was cut back by 3 bases and J by 4 bases. This CDR3 has 14 residues. Germline CDR1 and CDR2: SGHTA and FQGNSA. CDR3 residues: CASSFDRVRETQYF. CDR3 DNA sequence: TGTGCCAGCAGCTTCGACAGGGTCAGAGAGACCCAGTACTTC.

This clone was recorded once. The CDR3, as DNA: TGTGCCACCTCTTCGGACAGTAACACTGAAGCTTTCTTT. Translating it yields CATSSDSNTEAFF. This chain links TRBV6-1 with TRBJ1-1; possible D gene TRBD1, 6 bases. CDR1 and CDR2 (germline): MNHNS, SASEGT. The ends were cut back, 10 bases at V and 2 bases at J, with 14 bases in the middle. The CDR3 spans 13 residues.

The V gene is TRBV5-4, the J gene TRBJ1-1, with 7 bases fitting TRBD1. V lost 4 bases to trimming and J lost 1 base; unmatched junction nucleotides: 13. This CDR3 contains 17 residues. Germline CDR1 and CDR2: SGHNT and YYREEE (reference sequence). DNA for the CDR3: TGTGCCAGCAGCCGCCTTGACACAGGGGTAAGGAACACTGAAGCTTTCTTT. This gives the protein CASSRLDTGVRNTEAFF.

This chain uses TRBV9 with TRBJ1-3; maybe TRBD1 (6 bases). The CDR3 contains 14 residues. Germline V gene lookup returns CDR1 SGDLS and CDR2 YYNGEE. Trimming left V 4 bases short and J 4 bases short, with 12 bases between. CDR3 DNA sequence: TGTGCCAGCAGCCAGACGACAGGAGGAAACACCATATATTTT. Residues: CASSQTTGGNTIYF.

This clone was detected a few times. V usage is TRBV5-6 and J usage is TRBJ2-7, with D possibly matching TRBD2 (6 bases). The CDR3 runs to 16 residues. Looked up from germline, CDR1 is SGHDT and CDR2 is YYEEEE. V gave up 0 bases and J gave up 0 bases, with 13 bases separating them. The CDR3 nucleotides read TGTGCCAGCAGCTTGGCCGGCGGAGGGATCTCCTACGAGCAGTACTTC. Translation: CASSLAGGGISYEQYF.